Listed here are 9 T cell receptor beta chains from one sample, sequenced in a study of T cells expressing NK-cell markers. TCRdb reprocessed the 5' RACE reads and reports one entry per CDR3 protein, with no DNA. The sample has under 600,000 distinct CDR3 sequences; the top ten hold about 1.5%. Sample: blood T cells: a sorted CD56 or NKG2C T cell subset, CD4+ or CD8+ T cells, or bulk PBMC T cells (not recorded which). The source is a woman between 45 and 65 years old in good health.

The chain uses TRBV20-1 and TRBJ2-3; TCRdb's D gene call, TRBD1, goes unchecked for lack of DNA. The length of the CDR3 is 15 residues. Germline CDR1 is DFQATT and CDR2 is SNEGSKA (reference sequence). The CDR3 sequence: CSAGRGLGGGRAQYF.

The gene calls are TRBV6-1 and TRBJ1-1; the D call from TCRdb, TRBD1, cannot be confirmed without DNA. Looked up from germline, CDR1 is MNHNS and CDR2 is SASEGT. This CDR3 spans 16 amino acids. The CDR3 is CASRITGGLENTEAFF.

The V and J genes are TRBV6-5 and TRBJ2-1; TCRdb calls TRBD2, which cannot be checked without DNA. This CDR3 contains 14 residues. Per the germline V gene, CDR1 is MNHEY and CDR2 is SVGAGI. The CDR3: CASSYATSYNEQFF.

The chain employs TRBV7-3 and TRBJ1-2; TCRdb's D call, TRBD1, is unchecked because there is no DNA. The CDR3 covers 15 residues. Germline V lookup: CDR1 SGHTA, CDR2 FQGTGA. CDR3 sequence reads: CASSSPGQGGYGYTF.

J is TRBJ2-3 and V is TRBV20-1. CDR3 length equals 16 residues. CDR1 is DFQATT and CDR2 is SNEGSKA in the germline V gene (reference sequence). The CDR3 region is CSAGSADLSIEDTQYF.

The V call is TRBV12-3 or TRBV12-4, the J call TRBJ1-5; TCRdb's D call of TRBD1 is untestable without DNA. This CDR3 spans 15 amino acids. This CDR3 is CASSLRPRESQPQHF.

This sequence joins TRBV7-8 and TRBJ2-2. The CDR3 runs to 17 residues. CDR1 is SGHVS, CDR2 FQNEAQ, per germline. The CDR3 protein is CASSSSRRPLNTGELFF.

The V call is TRBV5-1, the J call TRBJ2-2; as DNA is missing, the TRBD1 call by TCRdb cannot be tested. The CDR3 is made up of 18 amino acids. Germline V lookup: CDR1 SGHRS, CDR2 YFSETQ. The CDR3 sequence: CASSLLGMGQSTTGELFF.

J is TRBJ1-4 and V is TRBV4-1. The CDR3 consists of 14 residues. Germline loops: CDR1 MGHRA, CDR2 YSYEKL. The CDR3 region is CASSQLGIREKLFF.